Shown below are 9 T cell receptor beta chains from a single sample sequenced in a study of cytomegalovirus exposure and HLA in healthy donors (dated by TCRdb to between 2016 and 2019). Library creation used the immunoSEQ multiplex PCR assay. The immuneACCESS repertoire file appears here via TCRdb, limited to in-frame rearrangements. These files lack a portion of the clones; in checked studies, under half of the deficit traces to unresolved V genes, and the cause of the others is not known. The table for this sample lists approximately 98,000 clones; under 85% of them were counted only once. The top ten constitute about 3% of the sample. Input material: PBMCs. These receptor sequences come from a woman aged 18-29 years in good health and CMV-seronegative.

The chain recombines TRBV4-1 with TRBJ2-5; D is ambiguous. CDR3 length: 12 residues. CDR1 and CDR2 (germline): MGHRA, YSYEKL. The V end was cut by 3 bases, the J end by 1 base, with 3 bases between. The CDR3 DNA follows: TGCGCCAGCAGCCACCGCCAAGAGACCCAGTACTTC. Its translation is CASSHRQETQYF.

On this clone: Germline is not matched at one junction end, which may reflect a read error. The CDR3 bases are TGTGCCAGCAGCTTAGAGGACAGGGTCGACAAGAACTTC. As protein: CASSLEDRVDKNF. The V gene is TRBV7-8, the J gene TRBJ2-7; 8 bases line up with TRBD1. Germline CDR1 is SGHVS and CDR2 is FQNEAQ. There are 13 residues in the CDR3.

The V call is TRBV7-6, the J call TRBJ1-5; 8 bases line up with TRBD1. The CDR3 is 17 amino acids. Germline V gives CDR1 SGHVS, CDR2 FNYEAQ. Losses at the gene ends were 0 bases for V and 0 bases for J; bases not matched to a gene: 4. DNA for the CDR3: TGTGCCAGCAGCTTAGCGTCGGGACAGGTTAGCAATCAGCCCCAGCATTTT. Its translation is CASSLASGQVSNQPQHF.

The V gene is TRBV10-3, the J gene TRBJ2-7; 11 nucleotides match TRBD2. CDR1 and CDR2 from the germline V gene are ENHRY and SYGVKD. With V trimmed by 3 bases and J by 3 bases, 10 bases remained unmatched. This CDR3 is 17 amino acids long. CDR3 DNA: TGTGCCATCAGTGATGGTCTAGCGGGGGGCTCCCACTACGAGCAGTACTTC. Its protein is CAISDGLAGGSHYEQYF.

As concerns this clone: The same CDR3 arises from other DNA sequences in this sample as well. The CDR3 DNA reads as TGTGCCATCAGTGTGGGCCAGGGGGCCTACGAGCAGTACTTC. It encodes CAISVGQGAYEQYF. The chain uses TRBV10-3 and TRBJ2-7; 7 positions agree with TRBD1. The CDR3 extends over 14 amino acids. V gave up 4 bases and J gave up 2 bases; unmatched junction bases: 5. CDR1 is ENHRY and CDR2 is SYGVKD in the germline V gene.

CDR3 DNA sequence: TGTGCCAGCTCGCCCGGGGTAGCCAAAAACATTCAGTACTTC. Translated, it gives CASSPGVAKNIQYF. The genes are TRBV18 and TRBJ2-4; D is possibly TRBD2 (5 bases). This CDR3 is built from 14 residues. V lost 6 bases to trimming and J lost 0 bases, with 9 bases between them. The germline V gene encodes CDR1 KGHSH and CDR2 LQKENI.

The chain combines TRBV2 with TRBJ2-5; 10 bases line up with TRBD2. J was trimmed by 6 bases and V by 3 bases; bases with no gene match: 7. The length of the CDR3 is 15 residues. Germline CDR1 SNHLY, CDR2 FYNNEI. This chain's CDR3 is CASSDQRGGQKTQYF. CDR3 sequence (DNA): TGTGCCAGCAGTGATCAGCGGGGGGGCCAGAAGACCCAGTACTTC.

The chain combines TRBV30 with TRBJ2-1; D uncertain. Per germline, CDR1 GTSNPN and CDR2 SVGIG (reference sequence). The CDR3 contains 12 residues. Trimming stripped 4 bases from V and 10 bases from J, with 14 bases between. In DNA form, the CDR3 reads TGTGCCTGGACCCCTGCCCAGTTAGAGCAGTTCTTC. It translates to CAWTPAQLEQFF.

The V gene is TRBV19, the J gene TRBJ1-5; D is perhaps TRBD1 (5 bases). This CDR3 is 15 amino acids long. From germline, CDR1 is LNHDA and CDR2 SQIVND (reference sequence). Trimming pared 6 bases from V and 5 bases from J, leaving 17 bases between. CDR3 protein: CASRSIHRSDQPQHF. The CDR3 DNA sequence: TGTGCCAGTAGGTCAATCCACAGGTCCGATCAGCCCCAGCATTTT.